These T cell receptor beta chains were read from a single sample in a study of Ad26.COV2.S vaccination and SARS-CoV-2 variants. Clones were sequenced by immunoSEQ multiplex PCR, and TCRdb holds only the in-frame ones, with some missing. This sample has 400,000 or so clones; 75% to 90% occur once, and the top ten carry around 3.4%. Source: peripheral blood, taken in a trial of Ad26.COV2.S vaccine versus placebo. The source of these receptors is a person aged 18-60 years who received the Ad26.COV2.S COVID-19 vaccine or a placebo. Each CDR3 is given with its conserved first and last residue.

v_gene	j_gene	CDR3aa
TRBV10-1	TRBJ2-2	CASSESWGRNTGELFF
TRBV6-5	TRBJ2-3	CASRDELRGTQYF
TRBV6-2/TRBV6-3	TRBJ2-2	CASSYSIPGTSHPNTGELFF
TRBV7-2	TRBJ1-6	CASSLVGTDNSPLHF
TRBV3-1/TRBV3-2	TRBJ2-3	CASSHPGLGTDTQYF
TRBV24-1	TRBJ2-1	CATSDPEGRGPDEQFF
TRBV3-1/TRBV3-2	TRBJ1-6	CASSLRTPNSPLHF
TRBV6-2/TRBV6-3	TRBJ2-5	CASSPTDRGIQETQYF
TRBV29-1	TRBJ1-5	CSVGSGTGLNQPQHF
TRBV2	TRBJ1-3	CASRDTASSGNTIYF
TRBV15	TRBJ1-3	CATSRPQGLGNTIYF